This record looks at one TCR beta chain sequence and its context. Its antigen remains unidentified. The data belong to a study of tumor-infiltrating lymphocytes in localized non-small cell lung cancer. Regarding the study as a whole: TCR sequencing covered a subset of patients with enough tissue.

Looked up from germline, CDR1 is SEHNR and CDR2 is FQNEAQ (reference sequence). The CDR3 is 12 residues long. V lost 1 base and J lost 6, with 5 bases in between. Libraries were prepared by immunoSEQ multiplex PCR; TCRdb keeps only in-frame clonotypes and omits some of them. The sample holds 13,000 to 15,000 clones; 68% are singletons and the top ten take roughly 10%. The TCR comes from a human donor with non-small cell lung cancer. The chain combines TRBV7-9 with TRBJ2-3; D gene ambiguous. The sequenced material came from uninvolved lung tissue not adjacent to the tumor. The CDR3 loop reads CASSLVDDTQYF. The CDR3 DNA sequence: TGTGCCAGCAGCTTAGTAGACGATACGCAGTATTTT. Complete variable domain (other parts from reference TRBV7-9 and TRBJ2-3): DTGVSQNPRHKITKRGQNVTFRCDPISEHNRLYWYRQTLGQGPEFLTYFQNEAQLEKSRLLSDRFSAERPKGSFSTLEIQRTEQGDSAMYLCASSLVDDTQYFGPGTRLTVL.